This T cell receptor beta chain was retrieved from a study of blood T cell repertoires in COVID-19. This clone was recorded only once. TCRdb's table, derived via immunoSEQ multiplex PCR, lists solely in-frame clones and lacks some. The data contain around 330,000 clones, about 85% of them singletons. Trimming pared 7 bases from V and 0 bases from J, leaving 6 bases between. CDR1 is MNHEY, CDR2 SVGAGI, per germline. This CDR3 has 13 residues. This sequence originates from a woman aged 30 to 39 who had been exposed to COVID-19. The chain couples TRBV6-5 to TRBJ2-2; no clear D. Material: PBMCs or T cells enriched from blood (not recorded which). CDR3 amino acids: CASTGANTGELFF. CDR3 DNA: TGTGCCAGCACAGGCGCGAACACCGGGGAGCTGTTTTTT.